This record looks at one TCR beta chain sequence and its context. This specimen comes from a study of blood T cell repertoires in COVID-19. Using immunoSEQ multiplex PCR, the repertoire was profiled, and TCRdb retains in-frame clones only, with some absent. The data contain over 250,000 clones, roughly 92% of them singletons. The V gene lost 4 bases and the J gene lost 4 bases, with 13 bases spanning the gap. Germline values: CDR1 SNHLY, CDR2 FYNNEI. The CDR3 contains 14 residues. This TCR was sampled from a woman between 25 and 40 years old with COVID-19, enrolled during active disease. The chain employs TRBV2 and TRBJ1-1, with a tentative D call TRBD1 (6 bases). The sample consisted of peripheral blood. CDR3 loop: CASSGGQPTTEAFF. The DNA of the CDR3 is TGTGCCAGCAGTGGAGGACAGCCGACCACTGAAGCTTTCTTT.